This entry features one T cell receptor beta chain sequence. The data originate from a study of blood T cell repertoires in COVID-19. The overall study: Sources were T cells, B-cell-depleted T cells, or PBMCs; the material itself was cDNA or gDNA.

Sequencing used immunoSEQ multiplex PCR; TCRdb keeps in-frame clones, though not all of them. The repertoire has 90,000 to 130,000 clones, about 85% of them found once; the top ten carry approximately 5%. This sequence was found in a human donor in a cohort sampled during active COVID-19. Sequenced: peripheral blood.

CDR3: CSVDYSGLAGVNEQFF. The DNA of the CDR3 is TGCAGCGTTGACTATTCGGGACTAGCGGGAGTTAATGAGCAGTTCTTC. V usage is TRBV29-1 and J usage is TRBJ2-1; 14 bases align to TRBD2. The junction had 8 bases not matched to a gene; V was cut back by 3 bases and J by 7 bases. Germline values: CDR1 SQVTM, CDR2 ANQGSEA. The CDR3 consists of 16 residues.